The 5 T cell receptor beta chains given below trace back to one sample, sequenced in a study of shared clonotypes between healthy human individuals. Produced via immunoSEQ multiplex PCR; TCRdb's table is partial and in-frame only. This table has roughly 1,800,000 clones, approximately 94% appearing once. Terminally differentiated effector memory CD45RA+ cells were left out of the naive CD8 fraction, which was CD45RO-negative and positively selected for CCR7. Sequencing input: naive CD8+ T cells sorted from blood. These receptor sequences come from a man aged 18-30 years in good health.

The chain couples TRBV9 to TRBJ2-5; 9 nucleotides agree with TRBD1. V was clipped by 4 bases and J by 1 base; unmatched bases: 5. Germline-derived CDR1 and CDR2 are SGDLS and YYNGEE. The CDR3 sequence is 15 residues long. The CDR3 DNA is TGTGCCAGCAGCACAGGGGGCTATCTCCAAGAGACCCAGTACTTC. Residues: CASSTGGYLQETQYF.

The rearrangement links TRBV6-5 to TRBJ2-2; D uncertain. This CDR3 has 12 amino acids. Trimming stripped 5 bases from V and 4 bases from J, with 5 bases between. The V gene's germline CDR1 is MNHEY and CDR2 SVGAGI. CDR3 nucleotide sequence: TGTGCCAGCAGTGACCCCACCGGGGAGCTGTTTTTT. Translated: CASSDPTGELFF.

The rearrangement uses TRBV27 and TRBJ2-7; 11 positions match TRBD2. Germline lookup yields CDR1 MNHEY and CDR2 SMNVEV (reference sequence). V lost 5 bases, J lost 5 bases, and 8 bases stayed unmatched. The CDR3 spans 15 residues. The CDR3 DNA sequence: TGTGCCAGCAGTCCCTCGACTAGCGGGAAGGACGAGCAGTACTTC. Encoded protein: CASSPSTSGKDEQYF.

This clone showed up just once. This CDR3 is also generated by other DNA sequences in the sample. The chain combines TRBV2 with TRBJ2-3; D is unclear. V gave up 3 bases and J gave up 2 bases, with 0 bases separating them. This CDR3 comprises 11 residues. Germline-derived CDR1 and CDR2 are SNHLY and FYNNEI. The CDR3 DNA sequence: TGTGCCAGCAGTGACACAGATACGCAGTATTTT. Its translation: CASSDTDTQYF.

The rearrangement joins TRBV7-9 to TRBJ2-1; D is perhaps TRBD1 or TRBD2 (6 bases each). V was clipped by 0 bases and J by 1 base, with 10 bases between them. This CDR3 is built from 16 residues. The germline V gene encodes CDR1 SEHNR and CDR2 FQNEAQ (reference sequence). The CDR3 nucleotides read TGTGCCAGCAGCTTAGCCCAGGGGAGGTCCTACAATGAGCAGTTCTTC. Its protein is CASSLAQGRSYNEQFF.